Listed below are T cell receptor beta chains from one sample, sequenced in a study of vaccination and CD4 T cells after COVID-19. These receptors are not linked to any known antigen. TCRdb recomputed calls from the PCR reads with MiXCR, one row per CDR3 protein. The repertoire holds some 15,000 distinct CDR3 sequences, with roughly a third as singletons. Specimen: CD4+ T cells from blood, cultured in vitro, collected after SARS-CoV-2 vaccination. These receptors originate from a human donor who had recovered from COVID-19. The conserved cysteine and the conserved F or W are not part of the CDR3 here. A D gene is named only where the DNA matches it firmly.

TRBV19,-,12,TRBJ2-3,ASGRGVATDTQY
TRBV5-8,TRBD1,12,TRBJ2-3,ASSSGQNTDTQY
TRBV6-2/TRBV6-3,-,10,TRBJ2-7,ASSSRSREQY
TRBV6-2/TRBV6-3,TRBD2,13,TRBJ2-1,ASSLRLAEYNEQF
TRBV2,-,11,TRBJ1-1,ASRERLDTEAF
TRBV19,TRBD1,14,TRBJ1-3,ASSTPGQGFGNTIY
TRBV6-1,TRBD1,12,TRBJ1-1,ASRKGQDRTEAF
TRBV20-1,-,11,TRBJ1-2,SARDRANYGYT
TRBV12-3/TRBV12-4,-,14,TRBJ1-2,ASSPGPGSGSYGYT
TRBV7-3,TRBD1,13,TRBJ2-5,ASSLSGTGSETQY
TRBV5-6,-,13,TRBJ1-1,ASSFMGRENTEAF
TRBV5-6,TRBD1,13,TRBJ1-5,ASSRRDRVHQPQH
TRBV7-2,-,10,TRBJ1-1,ATMAGFTEAF
TRBV20-1,TRBD2,11,TRBJ2-7,SAKLAGAAEQY
TRBV27,TRBD2,13,TRBJ2-3,ASRKRETSTDTQY
TRBV6-1,-,15,TRBJ1-5,ASSEGAGWYSNQPQH
TRBV5-6,TRBD2,14,TRBJ2-5,ASSQGLAGGRETQY
TRBV11-1,TRBD1,12,TRBJ2-7,ASSSTMDRAEQY
TRBV20-1,TRBD2,12,TRBJ2-1,SPRPGLPNNEQF
TRBV6-1,-,15,TRBJ1-3,ASSEPDRGPSGNTIY
TRBV20-1,-,13,TRBJ1-4,SARDHSEGPEKLF
TRBV20-1,-,12,TRBJ1-2,TAPWGLGVNGYT
TRBV7-2,-,17,TRBJ1-5,ASSPVPTRRVRSNQPQH
TRBV2,TRBD1,12,TRBJ2-3,ASRTGAGTDTQY
TRBV7-2,-,11,TRBJ2-7,ASSSRPTYEQY